The 9 T cell receptor beta chains presented below share a single source sample, sequenced in a study of cytomegalovirus exposure and HLA in healthy donors. The data were produced by immunoSEQ multiplex PCR, yet TCRdb's version contains in-frame clones alone and is incomplete. The sample includes more than 95,000 clones, approximately 88% seen only once; the top ten take around 1.9%. Sequencing used PBMCs. These receptors originate from a man between 18 and 35 years old in good health and CMV-seronegative.

This clone was detected only a few times. V and J are TRBV6-5 and TRBJ2-2, with 11 nucleotides matching TRBD2. This CDR3 is 16 amino acids long. The V segment lost 4 bases and the J segment 6 bases; nucleotides outside the gene matches: 7. CDR1 and CDR2 (germline): MNHEY, SVGAGI. The CDR3 loop is CASSSLAGGPPGELFF. CDR3 nucleotides: TGTGCCAGCAGTTCGTTAGCGGGGGGGCCCCCCGGGGAGCTGTTTTTT.

The chain uses TRBV4-1 and TRBJ2-7, with TRBD2 as a possible D gene (5 bases). Trimming cost V 1 base and J 2 bases, with 15 bases left between them. Germline CDR1 MGHRA, CDR2 YSYEKL. There are 16 residues in the CDR3. The CDR3 loop is CASSQAPPGSAYEQYF. The DNA of the CDR3 is TGCGCCAGCAGCCAAGCGCCACCGGGATCGGCCTACGAGCAGTACTTC.

This clone was seen only once. The gene calls are TRBV5-6 and TRBJ2-7, with D perhaps matching TRBD2 (6 bases). Per the germline V gene, CDR1 is SGHDT and CDR2 is YYEEEE. V was pared by 0 bases and J by 2 bases, with 12 bases between. The CDR3 consists of 15 residues. In DNA form, the CDR3 reads TGTGCCAGCAGCTTGGGCCGGGGAGGTGCCTACGAGCAGTACTTC. Its translation is CASSLGRGGAYEQYF.

The V gene is TRBV27, the J gene TRBJ1-2, with a tentative D call TRBD1 (6 bases). With 5 bases removed from V and 8 bases from J, the gap between germline ends came to 12 bases. Per germline, CDR1 MNHEY and CDR2 SMNVEV (reference sequence). The CDR3 sequence is 12 residues long. The CDR3 protein is CASSDYRDGYTF. The CDR3, as DNA: TGTGCCAGCAGTGACTACAGGGACGGCTACACCTTC.

The chain couples TRBV6-6 to TRBJ1-5; D not certain. Trimming removed 3 bases from V and 0 bases from J, with 6 bases in between. CDR3 size: 14 residues. CDR1 is MNHNY, CDR2 SVGAGI, per germline (reference sequence). Here the CDR3 DNA reads TGTGCCAGCAGTTATTTAAATAGCAATCAGCCCCAGCATTTT. Protein product: CASSYLNSNQPQHF.

This rearrangement joins TRBV30 to TRBJ1-1; D gene ambiguous. This CDR3 region has 14 residues. Per the germline V gene, CDR1 is GTSNPN and CDR2 is SVGIG (reference sequence). Trimming took 4 bases from V and 7 from J, leaving 19 bases between them. The CDR3 sequence is CAWTVWSEVGEAFF. CDR3 DNA: TGTGCCTGGACTGTTTGGTCAGAGGTAGGTGAAGCTTTCTTT. The full variable domain, rest sourced from reference TRBV30 and TRBJ1-1, is SQTIHQWPATLVQPVGSPLSLECTVEGTSNPNLYWYRQAAGRGLQLLFYSVGIGQISSEVPQNLSASRPQDRQFILSSKKLLLSDSGFYLCAWTVWSEVGEAFFGQGTRLTVV.

V is TRBV6-4 and J is TRBJ2-2; maybe TRBD2 (5 bases). This CDR3 is 14 amino acids long. V was cut by 6 bases and J by 4 bases, with 12 bases left in between. Looked up from germline, CDR1 is MRHNA and CDR2 is SNTAGT. The CDR3 region is CASRLLEGTGELFF. The CDR3 DNA reads TGTGCCAGCAGGCTGCTAGAGGGCACCGGGGAGCTGTTTTTT.

The rearrangement links TRBV6-1 to TRBJ1-5; the D is unclear. The V end was cut by 1 base, the J end by 6 bases, with 19 bases between. This CDR3 contains 17 residues. Germline V gives CDR1 MNHNS, CDR2 SASEGT. The CDR3 nucleotides are TGTGCCAGCAGTGAAGGCCACTGGAGGGCGGCGGGTCAGCCCCAGCATTTT. This codes for CASSEGHWRAAGQPQHF.

The rearrangement joins TRBV25-1 to TRBJ1-1; 7 bases fit TRBD1. Looked up from germline, CDR1 is MGHDK and CDR2 is SYGVNS. The CDR3 runs 14 residues. V shed 4 bases, J shed 4 bases, and the junction held 6 bases outside the gene matches. CDR3 nucleotides: TGTGCCAGCAGTGGTGGACAGGCGAGCACTGAAGCTTTCTTT. The encoded protein is CASSGGQASTEAFF.